The 13 T cell receptor beta chains given below trace back to one sample, sequenced in a study of glioma-infiltrating T cells after dendritic cell vaccination. Profiling relied on immunoSEQ multiplex PCR, and the TCRdb table lists in-frame clones only, not all of them. Among 75,000 to 100,000 clones listed, about 79% were seen once. The sample consisted of blood, taken before dendritic cell vaccination. The receptors here all came from a human donor with glioblastoma.

CDR3 amino acids: CASSQGWNYGYTF. The CDR3 nucleotides are TGTGCCTCCTCACAGGGATGGAACTATGGCTACACCTTC. The gene calls are TRBV30 and TRBJ1-2; D possibly corresponds to TRBD1 (6 bases). The CDR3 loop spans 13 amino acids. CDR1 is GTSNPN, CDR2 SVGIG, per germline (reference sequence). V was shortened by 7 bases and J by 2 bases, with 14 bases between the two germline ends.

The chain joins TRBV4-2 to TRBJ2-5; TRBD2 matches at 8 bases. Losses at the gene ends were 1 base for V and 2 bases for J; bases not matched to a gene: 12. The CDR3 is made up of 18 amino acids. Looked up from germline, CDR1 is LGHNA and CDR2 is YNFKEQ. CDR3 in amino acids: CASSQVPVGLARQETQYF. CDR3 sequence (DNA): TGTGCCAGCAGCCAAGTTCCGGTAGGACTAGCTCGTCAAGAGACCCAGTACTTC.

V gene TRBV27 combines with J gene TRBJ2-1; 12 bases match TRBD2. Germline CDR1 reads MNHEY; CDR2 reads SMNVEV (reference sequence). This CDR3 has 15 amino acids. Losses at the gene ends were 6 bases for V and 8 bases for J; bases not matched to a gene: 8. In DNA form, the CDR3 reads TGTGCCAGCAGACCTCTAGCGGGAGGGTCGGATGAGCAGTTCTTC. It specifies CASRPLAGGSDEQFF.

This clone has more than one count but fewer than ten. The V gene is TRBV30, the J gene TRBJ1-1; 7 bases are a match to TRBD1. Germline lookup yields CDR1 GTSNPN and CDR2 SVGIG (reference sequence). This CDR3 spans 13 amino acids. V was clipped by 2 bases and J by 5 bases; unmatched bases: 5. CDR3 nucleotides: TGTGCCTGGAGTCAAACAGGGGCTACTGAAGCTTTCTTT. This sequence encodes CAWSQTGATEAFF.

V and J are TRBV27 and TRBJ2-7; no clear D gene. The CDR3 has 13 residues. V was shortened by 3 bases and J by 1 base, with 7 bases between the two germline ends. Per germline, CDR1 MNHEY and CDR2 SMNVEV (reference sequence). The CDR3 loop is CASSFQISYEQYF. CDR3 DNA sequence: TGTGCCAGCAGTTTCCAGATATCCTACGAGCAGTACTTC.

In its sample, this clone was seen once. Here the CDR3 DNA reads TGTGCCAGCAGTCAGACGGTCCCCCTAGTCGATGGCTACACCTTC. Translated: CASSQTVPLVDGYTF. V gene TRBV27 combines with J gene TRBJ1-2; D uncertain. The CDR3 runs to 15 residues. The V end lost 5 bases, the J end lost 6 bases, and 19 bases lay between the germline ends. CDR1 is MNHEY and CDR2 is SMNVEV in the germline V gene (reference sequence).

CDR3 in DNA: TGTGCTAGTGGTCTCGGGGGGCAGGCCGGGGAGCTGTTTTTT. Residues: CASGLGGQAGELFF. The V call is TRBV12-5, the J call TRBJ2-2, with D perhaps TRBD2 (7 bases). Between the trimmed V and J ends, which lost 5 bases and 6 bases, there was a span of 13 bases. The CDR3 loop spans 14 amino acids. Germline V CDR1 and CDR2: LGHNT, FRNRAP.

The chain recombines TRBV10-1 with TRBJ2-1, with D perhaps TRBD2 (7 bases). Germline loops: CDR1 WNHNN, CDR2 SYGVQD (reference sequence). Trimming shortened V by 4 bases and J by 9 bases, and 13 bases separated the two germline ends. CDR3 length: 13 amino acids. CDR3 sequence: CASSVRAGAEQFF. As DNA, the CDR3 is TGCGCCAGCAGTGTTCGTGCGGGGGCTGAGCAGTTCTTC.

This chain connects TRBV10-3 to TRBJ1-2; 9 bases match TRBD1. CDR1 and CDR2 (germline): ENHRY, SYGVKD. This CDR3 is 13 amino acids long. With 10 bases clipped from V and 2 bases from J, the junction kept 5 bases outside the gene matches. The CDR3 loop is CATLGTGNYGYTF. CDR3 in DNA: TGTGCCACCCTGGGGACAGGGAACTATGGCTACACCTTC.

In its sample, this clone was seen a few times. The chain carries TRBV5-4 and TRBJ1-2; D possibly corresponds to TRBD1 (6 bases). Germline CDR1 is SGHNT and CDR2 is YYREEE (reference sequence). The CDR3 contains 16 residues. V lost 2 bases and J 0 bases, leaving 14 bases between the germline ends. This CDR3 is CASSFFGAGANYGYTF. Written as DNA, the CDR3 is TGTGCCAGCAGCTTTTTTGGAGCAGGGGCTAACTATGGCTACACCTTC. Complete variable domain (other parts from reference TRBV5-4 and TRBJ1-2): ETGVTQSPTHLIKTRGQQVTLRCSSQSGHNTVSWYQQALGQGPQFIFQYYREEENGRGNFPPRFSGLQFPNYSSELNVNALELDDSALYLCASSFFGAGANYGYTFGSGTRLTVV.

This clone was counted a few times. This sequence joins TRBV2 and TRBJ2-7; D unresolved. The V gene lost 6 bases and the J gene lost 6 bases, with 12 bases spanning the gap. CDR3 length: 12 amino acids. CDR1 SNHLY and CDR2 FYNNEI come from the germline V gene. Written as DNA, the CDR3 is TGTGCCAGCAGGGGTGACATGCGCGAGCAGTACTTC. Its translation is CASRGDMREQYF. Combining the CDR3 with reference TRBV2 and TRBJ2-7 gives the whole variable domain EPEVTQTPSHQVTQMGQEVILRCVPISNHLYFYWYRQILGQKVEFLVSFYNNEISEKSEIFDDQFSVERPDGSNFTLKIRSTKLEDSAMYFCASRGDMREQYFGPGTRLTVT.

This chain links TRBV5-1 with TRBJ2-2; D remains ambiguous. The germline V gene has CDR1 SGHRS and CDR2 YFSETQ. Between the trimmed V and J ends, which lost 6 bases and 7 bases, there was a span of 10 bases. This CDR3 contains 12 residues. The CDR3 here is CASTPSHGELFF. CDR3 sequence (DNA): TGCGCCAGCACCCCATCCCACGGGGAGCTGTTTTTT.

This clone was recorded a few times. V gene TRBV5-8 combines with J gene TRBJ2-3; D perhaps matches TRBD2 (7 bases). V was pared by 4 bases and J by 3 bases, with 15 bases between. This CDR3 comprises 15 residues. Germline V gives CDR1 SGHTS, CDR2 YDEGEE. CDR3 DNA: TGTGCCAGCAGCCTAGGGGGGGCGAATACAGATACGCAGTATTTT. This translates into CASSLGGANTDTQYF.